The T cell receptor (beta chain) described here comes from a study of blood T cell repertoires in COVID-19. Study-level background: Nucleic acid was either cDNA or gDNA, and it came from T cells, B-cell-depleted T cells, or PBMCs.

From germline, CDR1 is LGHDT and CDR2 YNNKEL (reference sequence). The germline V and J ends were trimmed by 0 bases and 7 bases, with 10 bases remaining between them. The CDR3 loop spans 14 amino acids. Per the original data handling: Amplification of reference gene primers provided the estimated nucleated cell counts. Sequencing was performed with immunoSEQ multiplex PCR; in TCRdb, only in-frame clones are kept and a portion is missing. V and J calls and clone size come straight from that table; D and trimming were deduced from the DNA. Seen here are approximately 250,000 clones, about 88% observed once, and the top ten hold about 4%. Cohorts were based on clinical histories the participants reported.

Sequences were obtained from PBMCs or T cells enriched from blood (not recorded which). The sequence derives from a man aged 25 to 40 with acute COVID-19. The J gene is TRBJ2-4, the V gene TRBV3-1 (or the pseudogene TRBV3-2); no definite D call. CDR3 sequence: CASSQDNARNIQYF. The CDR3 DNA follows: TGTGCCAGCAGCCAAGATAACGCACGGAACATTCAGTACTTC.